This T cell receptor (beta chain) emerged from a study of OX40 agonist ivuxolimab in advanced cancers. Turning to the overall study: Ivuxolimab was an agonistic, fully human IgG2 monoclonal antibody directed against OX40 (CD134), a costimulatory receptor. The purpose of peripheral TCRbeta sequencing was to test whether ivuxolimab changed TCR sequence diversity and led to clonal T-cell expansion. Partial responses were achieved by three dose-escalation patients, of whom one had hepatocellular carcinoma and two had cutaneous melanoma. The paper covers the monotherapy dose-escalation part of the phase I ivuxolimab trial, which included N = 52 patients. Among the 52 dose-escalation patients, roughly 20 had hepatocellular carcinoma, approximately 15 melanoma, 9 renal cell carcinoma and 9 head and neck cancer. Prior anti-PD-1, anti-PD-L1 or anti-CTLA-4 therapy was permitted, and about two fifths of dose-escalation patients had received checkpoint inhibitors. In the dose-escalation cohort, roughly 80% of patients were male, and the mean age was approximately 60 years, with a range of 23 to 79. Intravenous ivuxolimab was administered to patients every 2 weeks at six dose levels: 0.01, 0.1, 0.3, 1.5, 3 and 10 mg/kg. Broad study findings and their caveats: In the 0.1-3.0 mg/kg groups, partial responders had among the lowest normalized peripheral clonal expansion, particularly in CD8+ T cells. The antigen specificity of the peripheral T cells that underwent clonal expansion was not determined. Low levels of normalized T-cell clonal expansion were also seen in some patients who did not respond. At doses of 0.1 to 3.0 mg/kg, clonal expansion of both CD4+ and CD8+ blood T cells was observed from baseline to week 6. After ivuxolimab, expanded clones were on average more numerous among CD8+ T cells than among CD4+ T cells.

The trial excluded patients who had a history of autoimmune disease or who were on systemic immunosuppression. Peripheral blood for TCR sequencing was collected from all dose cohorts at baseline, on cycle 4 day 1, and on cycle 7 day 1. The samples were drawn from a first-in-human, open-label, multicenter phase I dose-escalation trial of ivuxolimab. Adults with locally advanced or metastatic head and neck squamous cell, hepatocellular, melanoma or renal cell carcinoma were enrolled in the trial. Before TCR sequencing, CD4+ T cells and CD8+ T cells from peripheral blood were sorted into separate populations. A word on this clone: Its antigen specificity is not known. No much larger clone exists at a distance of one base, and base qualities are not known.

To sequence the TCRbeta CDR3 region, genomic DNA was isolated from the sorted cells. TCRbeta CDR3 regions were sequenced using the immunoSEQ Assay. The table was pulled from immuneACCESS by TCRdb, which kept in-frame rearrangements only. Such tables lose some clones; where checked, under half of the loss comes from unresolved V genes, and the rest has no known cause. The sample contains some 100,000 clones, about 80% of them found a single time. The top ten hold roughly 5% of the sample. The TCR comes from an adult with an advanced solid tumor such as melanoma, head and neck, liver or kidney cancer. The sequencing here drew on CD4+ or CD8+ T cells sorted from blood, taken in a trial of the OX40 agonist ivuxolimab.

The CDR3 amino acid sequence is: CSVAKTRINEQFF. The nucleotides read TGCAGCGTTGCGAAGACCCGCATCAATGAGCAGTTCTTC. The chain is assembled from TRBV29-1 and TRBJ2-1, with the D gene not confidently named. CDR1 and CDR2 are drawn from the germline V gene: SQVTM, ANQGSEA. The trim is 4 bases for V and 6 bases for J, with a gap of 13 bases between the germline ends. There are 13 amino acids in the CDR3, from cysteine to phenylalanine inclusive. The retained sequence is limited to the CDR3, 39 bases, with the frame set at the first base.